This entry concerns a single T cell receptor (beta chain). These data come from a study of T cell changes during pregnancy in multiple sclerosis. The data were produced by immunoSEQ multiplex PCR, yet TCRdb's version contains in-frame clones alone and is incomplete. Of about 57,000 clones in the sample, less than 95% were seen once. This sample comprised peripheral blood, obtained after pregnancy. The receptor was isolated from a female donor in good health, enrolled as a control in a pregnancy study.

CDR3 nucleotide sequence: TGCGCCAGCAGCCCGGGACAGGGGGCCTTGTACACTGAAGCTTTCTTT. Translated: CASSPGQGALYTEAFF. The chain employs TRBV5-1 and TRBJ1-1; TRBD1 agrees at 12 bases. The germline CDR1 and CDR2 sequences are SGHRS and YFSETQ. The V gene end was trimmed by 4 bases and the J gene end by 3 bases; junction bases not matched to a gene: 7. The CDR3 consists of 16 residues. Supplemented by reference TRBV5-1 and TRBJ1-1, the full variable domain reads KAGVTQTPRYLIKTRGQQVTLSCSPISGHRSVSWYQQTPGQGLQFLFEYFSETQRNKGNFPGRFSGRQFSNSRSEMNVSTLELGDSALYLCASSPGQGALYTEAFFGQGTRLTVV.